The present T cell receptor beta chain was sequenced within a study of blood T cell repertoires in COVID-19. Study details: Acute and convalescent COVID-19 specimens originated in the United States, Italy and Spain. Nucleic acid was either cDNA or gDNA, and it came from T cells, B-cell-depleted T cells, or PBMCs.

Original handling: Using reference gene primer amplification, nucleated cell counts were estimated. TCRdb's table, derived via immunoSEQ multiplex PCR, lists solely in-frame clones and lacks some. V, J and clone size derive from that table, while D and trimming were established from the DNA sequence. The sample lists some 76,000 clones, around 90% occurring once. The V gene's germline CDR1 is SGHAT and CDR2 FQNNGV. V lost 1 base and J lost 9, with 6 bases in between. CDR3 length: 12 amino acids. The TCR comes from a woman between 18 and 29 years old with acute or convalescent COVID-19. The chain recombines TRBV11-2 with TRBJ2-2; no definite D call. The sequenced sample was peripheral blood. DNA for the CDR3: TGTGCCAGCAGCTTAGCTACGCGGGAGCTGTTTTTT. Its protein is CASSLATRELFF.